This TCR beta chain was profiled in a study of blood T cell repertoires in COVID-19. Study as a whole: Both acute and convalescent COVID-19 samples were obtained from the United States, Italy and Spain. PBMCs, B-cell-depleted T cells, or T cells were the source of the cDNA or gDNA that made up the material.

As handled by the study authors: From reference gene primer amplification, estimates of nucleated cell counts were derived. Profiling relied on immunoSEQ multiplex PCR, and the TCRdb table lists in-frame clones only, not all of them. The V and J calls and clone size were taken over from that table, and D and trimming were inferred from the DNA. This sample yields approximately 260,000 clones, of which 80% to 90% are seen a single time; approximately 10% belongs to the top ten. CDR1 SGHRS and CDR2 YFSETQ come from the germline V gene. V was pared by 1 base and J by 4 bases, with 8 bases between. The CDR3 is 13 residues long.

The chain links TRBV5-1 to TRBJ1-2; D gene ambiguous. This sequence originates from a woman in her 70s with acute or convalescent COVID-19. Sequenced material: peripheral blood. DNA of the CDR3: TGCGCCAGCAGCTTGTTACAGAGCTATGGCTACACCTTC. This codes for CASSLLQSYGYTF.